This entry lists 30 T cell receptor beta chains sequenced from one sample in a study of memory CD4+ T cells and cytomegalovirus serostatus. The sort gate was single viable CD3+CD4+CD8-CD45RO+ cells for memory CD4+ T cells. Here immunoSEQ multiplex PCR was the method, and the copy in TCRdb shows in-frame clones only, minus some. Of 45,000 to 55,000 clones in the sample, around 82% are singletons; the top ten hold around 0.61%. What was sequenced was memory CD4+ T cells from blood. The receptor source for this set is an adult in good health and CMV-seronegative.

This chain connects TRBV27 to TRBJ1-5; 7 nucleotides agree with TRBD1. Looked up from germline, CDR1 is MNHEY and CDR2 is SMNVEV (reference sequence). J was trimmed by 3 bases and V by 7 bases; bases with no gene match: 9. The CDR3 length is 15 residues. The CDR3 region is CASTLGQAPNQPQHF. The CDR3 DNA reads as TGTGCCAGCACCCTCGGACAGGCACCCAATCAGCCCCAGCATTTT.

The genes are TRBV2 and TRBJ1-2; perhaps TRBD1 as D (5 bases). V shed 7 bases and J shed 8 bases, with 20 bases lying between them. CDR1 and CDR2 from the germline V gene are SNHLY and FYNNEI. The CDR3 covers 14 residues. The CDR3 region is CASKKDAGRKGYTF. Here the CDR3 DNA reads TGTGCCAGCAAAAAAGATGCAGGGAGGAAAGGCTACACCTTC.

The sample holds a few counts of this clone. The chain couples TRBV19 to TRBJ1-2; weak D call: TRBD1 (6 bases). The CDR3 sequence is 15 residues long. Trimming took off 5 bases at V and 0 bases at J, with 13 bases between the two ends. The V gene's germline CDR1 is LNHDA and CDR2 SQIVND (reference sequence). CDR3 sequence (DNA): TGTGCCAGTAGTCCCAGGGACAAAGCTAACTATGGCTACACCTTC. This translates into CASSPRDKANYGYTF.

This clone was counted a single time. A read error may account for a junction end that differs from germline. CDR3 amino acids: CASSVEVGYNEQFF. CDR3 in DNA: TGTGCCAGCAGCGTAGAAGTGGGATACAATGAGCAGTTCTTC. The V and J genes are TRBV11-2 and TRBJ2-1; no definite D call. This CDR3 contains 14 residues. In germline, CDR1 is SGHAT, CDR2 FQNNGV.

This clone was recorded only once. V usage is TRBV27 and J usage is TRBJ2-7, with 7 bases lining up with TRBD1. The V segment lost 10 bases and the J segment 1 base; nucleotides outside the gene matches: 4. The CDR3 has 12 amino acids. The V gene's germline CDR1 is MNHEY and CDR2 SMNVEV (reference sequence). CDR3 amino acids: CATSGGSYEQYF. The CDR3 DNA sequence: TGTGCCACTTCAGGGGGATCCTACGAGCAGTACTTC.

This clone was seen only a few times. The V and J genes are TRBV6-1 and TRBJ1-2, with TRBD1 as a possible D gene (5 bases). This CDR3 has 14 residues. Trimming took off 3 bases at V and 4 bases at J, with 12 bases between the two ends. Germline CDR1 MNHNS, CDR2 SASEGT. CDR3 DNA sequence: TGTGCCAGCAGTGATTGGGGGATCGGCTATGGCTACACCTTC. Translation gives CASSDWGIGYGYTF.

V and J are TRBV10-3 and TRBJ2-5; no clear D. V was trimmed by 5 bases and J by 4 bases, leaving 8 bases between them. The CDR3 has 12 residues. Germline lookup yields CDR1 ENHRY and CDR2 SYGVKD. The CDR3 DNA reads as TGTGCCATCAGTCCAGAACCAGAGACCCAGTACTTC. This sequence encodes CAISPEPETQYF.

The V call is TRBV19, the J call TRBJ2-3, with 8 bases matching TRBD2. This CDR3 is 14 amino acids long. V gave up 6 bases and J gave up 2 bases; unmatched junction bases: 4. The germline gives CDR1 LNHDA, CDR2 SQIVND (reference sequence). CDR3 region: CASSGGGVTDTQYF. DNA for the CDR3: TGTGCCAGTAGCGGGGGGGGAGTCACAGATACGCAGTATTTT.

Of note for this clone: One end of the junction fails to match germline, which may point to a read error. Other nucleotide sequences from this sample produce the same CDR3. V is TRBV29-1 and J is TRBJ1-4, with D unclear. CDR3 length: 14 amino acids. CDR1 and CDR2 from the germline V gene are SQVTM and ANQGSEA. The CDR3, as DNA: TGCAGCGTCCGCTTAGGGCTGAGTAATGAAAAGCTGTTTTTT. Amino acids: CSVRLGLSNEKLFF.

V and J are TRBV28 and TRBJ2-7, with 10 bases that match TRBD1. Germline lookup yields CDR1 MDHEN and CDR2 SYDVKM. This CDR3 is 15 amino acids long. V trimming: 6 bases; J trimming: 7 bases; junction bases outside the gene matches: 12. The DNA of the CDR3 is TGTGCCAGCAGCAAAACGACAGGGGGCGTAGAGGAGCAGTACTTC. Residues: CASSKTTGGVEEQYF.

The CDR3, as DNA: TGTGCCACCGCACGCCGGGGGATTACAGATACGCAGTATTTT. It specifies CATARRGITDTQYF. The gene calls are TRBV15 and TRBJ2-3; a weak D match, TRBD2 (6 bases). This CDR3 spans 14 amino acids. Per germline, CDR1 LNHNV and CDR2 YYDKDF (reference sequence). Trimming left V 8 bases short and J 3 bases short, with 15 bases between.

This sequence joins TRBV28 and TRBJ1-5, with D possibly matching TRBD1 (5 bases). Trimming took off 3 bases at V and 4 bases at J, with 13 bases between the two ends. The CDR3 has 15 residues. CDR1 is MDHEN, CDR2 SYDVKM, per germline. CDR3 residues: CASSLTVGANQPQHF. The CDR3 bases are TGTGCCAGCAGTTTGACAGTCGGGGCAAATCAGCCCCAGCATTTT.

This rearrangement joins TRBV6-6 to TRBJ2-7; D ambiguous. Trimming shortened V by 10 bases and J by 2 bases, and 3 bases separated the two germline ends. Germline CDR1 MNHNY, CDR2 SVGAGI (reference sequence). This CDR3 contains 9 residues. The DNA for the CDR3 is TGTGCCACCACCTACGAGCAGTACTTC. Protein: CATTYEQYF.

The chain joins TRBV7-2 to TRBJ2-6; D remains ambiguous. The CDR3 consists of 18 residues. Deletions cut 5 bases from V and 1 base from J, with 18 bases between. Germline V gives CDR1 SGHTA, CDR2 FQGNSA. CDR3 region: CASSASYESLSGANVLTF. The CDR3 bases are TGTGCCAGCAGCGCGTCCTATGAGTCCCTATCTGGGGCCAACGTCCTGACTTTC.

This clone was observed a handful of times. The chain links TRBV28 to TRBJ1-5; tentatively, D is TRBD1 (5 bases). Germline V gene data show CDR1 as MDHEN and CDR2 as SYDVKM. Between the trimmed V and J ends, which lost 7 bases and 4 bases, there was a span of 8 bases. This CDR3 spans 12 amino acids. CDR3 DNA sequence: TGTGCCAGCACAGAGGGGAATCAGCCCCAGCATTTT. It codes for CASTEGNQPQHF.

This sequence joins TRBV30 and TRBJ1-5; 8 bases are shared with TRBD1. In germline, CDR1 is GTSNPN, CDR2 SVGIG (reference sequence). V was pared by 0 bases and J by 4 bases, with 5 bases of the junction left unmatched. This CDR3 comprises 15 residues. The CDR3 nucleotides read TGTGCCTGGAGTGTACGGGACAGGAGAAATCAGCCCCAGCATTTT. Encoded protein: CAWSVRDRRNQPQHF.

The chain couples TRBV18 to TRBJ1-2; no clear D gene. The germline V gene encodes CDR1 KGHSH and CDR2 LQKENI. This CDR3 has 13 amino acids. The germline V and J ends were trimmed by 4 bases and 1 base, with 7 bases remaining between them. As DNA, the CDR3 is TGTGCCAGCTCACTTGGGGATAACTATGGCTACACCTTC. The encoded protein is CASSLGDNYGYTF.

This chain links TRBV28 with TRBJ2-7, with D uncertain. V lost 1 base and J 0 bases, leaving 19 bases between the germline ends. Germline V CDR1 and CDR2: MDHEN, SYDVKM. There are 18 residues in the CDR3. The CDR3 spells CASSLSPGLGSSSYEQYF. The CDR3 coding sequence is TGTGCCAGCAGTTTATCCCCCGGGCTAGGATCAAGCTCCTACGAGCAGTACTTC. The full variable domain, completed using reference TRBV28 and TRBJ2-7, is DVKVTQSSRYLVKRTGEKVFLECVQDMDHENMFWYRQDPGLGLRLIYFSYDVKMKEKGDIPEGYSVSREKKERFSLILESASTNQTSMYLCASSLSPGLGSSSYEQYFGPGTRLTVT.

The V and J genes are TRBV19 and TRBJ1-1; 8 bases fit TRBD1. Trimming removed 10 bases from V and 0 bases from J; junction bases left unmatched: 7. Per germline, CDR1 LNHDA and CDR2 SQIVND (reference sequence). The length of the CDR3 is 14 residues. The CDR3 DNA follows: TGTGCCACTCAAGACAGGGGACTGAACACTGAAGCTTTCTTT. It yields the protein CATQDRGLNTEAFF.

This clone was recorded only once. V gene TRBV19 combines with J gene TRBJ2-1, with a weak D call TRBD1 (6 bases). Germline CDR1 is LNHDA and CDR2 is SQIVND (reference sequence). This CDR3 is 16 amino acids long. The V end was cut by 5 bases, the J end by 2 bases, with 16 bases between. Here the CDR3 reads CASSLGTPNPYNEQFF. The CDR3 DNA is TGTGCCAGTAGTCTAGGGACACCAAACCCCTACAATGAGCAGTTCTTC.

The sample holds a few counts of this clone. One end of the junction does not line up with germline, which may come from a read error. The chain combines TRBV19 with TRBJ2-4; 11 nucleotides agree with TRBD2. The CDR3 runs 16 residues. Germline CDR1 is LNHDA and CDR2 is SQIVND (reference sequence). CDR3: CASSSGRAFPRNIQYF. The CDR3 region has the DNA TGTGCCAGCAGTAGCGGGAGGGCCTTCCCAAGGAACATTCAGTACTTC. Full variable domain (outside the CDR3, taken from reference TRBV19 and TRBJ2-4): DGGITQSPKYLFRKEGQNVTLSCEQNLNHDAMYWYRQDPGQGLRLIYYSQIVNDFQKGDIAEGYSVSREKKESFPLTVTSAQKNPTAFYLCASSSGRAFPRNIQYFGAGTRLSVL.

CDR3 nucleotides: TGCGCCAGCAGTGACCAGGCGGGAGTGGGAGATACGCAGTATTTT. Translated: CASSDQAGVGDTQYF. The rearrangement joins TRBV10-2 to TRBJ2-3, with TRBD2 identical over 7 bases. In germline, CDR1 is WSHSY, CDR2 SAAADI. Trimming removed 3 bases from V and 5 bases from J; junction bases left unmatched: 8. CDR3 length: 15 amino acids.

The rearrangement links TRBV28 to TRBJ2-2; D ambiguous. Trimming removed 5 bases from V and 1 base from J, with 11 bases in between. Germline CDR1 is MDHEN and CDR2 is SYDVKM. The CDR3 totals 15 residues. CDR3 protein: CASSRHLLNTGELFF. The CDR3, as DNA: TGTGCCAGCAGTCGCCACCTTTTGAACACCGGGGAGCTGTTTTTT.

J is TRBJ1-2 and V is TRBV19, with 8 bases that match TRBD1. The junction had 7 bases not matched to a gene; V was cut back by 4 bases and J by 6 bases. Germline loops: CDR1 LNHDA, CDR2 SQIVND (reference sequence). CDR3 length: 14 residues. The CDR3 nucleotides read TGTGCCAGTAGTAGGACAGGGATGGAAAATGGCTACACCTTC. Protein product: CASSRTGMENGYTF.

This clone occurred once. The chain recombines TRBV28 with TRBJ2-7; 8 positions match TRBD2. Germline V lookup: CDR1 MDHEN, CDR2 SYDVKM. The CDR3 runs to 15 residues. With V trimmed by 8 bases and J by 3 bases, 12 bases remained unmatched. The CDR3 DNA reads TGTGCCAGCCGTGGGCAGGGTAGCGGGGACTACGAGCAGTACTTC. Residues: CASRGQGSGDYEQYF.

The chain has TRBV5-1 and TRBJ2-1, with TRBD2 identical over 10 bases. Germline trimming cut 3 bases from V and 5 bases from J; bases unmatched to any gene: 5. The CDR3 totals 15 residues. The V gene's germline CDR1 is SGHRS and CDR2 YFSETQ. The chain's CDR3 is CASSSGTSDHNEQFF. The CDR3 nucleotides read TGCGCCAGCAGCTCCGGGACTAGCGACCACAATGAGCAGTTCTTC.

This clone came up a few times. V gene TRBV7-9 combines with J gene TRBJ2-7; D call uncertain. V was clipped by 3 bases and J by 3 bases, with 6 bases between them. Germline V CDR1 and CDR2: SEHNR, FQNEAQ (reference sequence). The CDR3 spans 12 residues. The CDR3, as DNA: TGTGCCAGCAGCTTGCCCGGCTACGAGCAGTACTTC. The encoded protein is CASSLPGYEQYF. The entire variable domain, with the rest obtained from reference TRBV7-9 and TRBJ2-7, is as follows: DTGVSQNPRHKITKRGQNVTFRCDPISEHNRLYWYRQTLGQGPEFLTYFQNEAQLEKSRLLSDRFSAERPKGSFSTLEIQRTEQGDSAMYLCASSLPGYEQYFGPGTRLTVT.

The table lists this clone with a count of one. The chain links TRBV6-6 to TRBJ1-2, with unresolved D. V lost 0 bases, J lost 4 bases, and 9 bases lay in between. The CDR3 contains 14 residues. Germline CDR1 is MNHNY and CDR2 is SVGAGI (reference sequence). The CDR3 bases are TGTGCCAGCAGTTACTCGGCAGCGACCTATGGCTACACCTTC. Translating gives CASSYSAATYGYTF.

V and J are TRBV6-6 and TRBJ1-5; D is ambiguous. The germline CDR1 and CDR2 sequences are MNHNY and SVGAGI (reference sequence). With 2 bases removed from V and 7 bases from J, the gap between germline ends came to 15 bases. The CDR3 loop spans 15 amino acids. DNA for the CDR3: TGTGCCAGCAGTTACGAGGCGACGGCAAGACAGCCCCAGCATTTT. This translates into CASSYEATARQPQHF.

This clone has only one observation. V usage is TRBV28 and J usage is TRBJ2-7; D is perhaps TRBD2 (5 bases). The V and J ends lost 3 bases and 7 bases respectively, with 16 bases between them. Germline assignment: CDR1 MDHEN and CDR2 SYDVKM. The CDR3 has 14 residues. The CDR3 loop reads CASSLGSPRGEQYF. DNA of the CDR3: TGTGCCAGCAGTTTGGGGAGTCCTAGAGGGGAGCAGTACTTC.